This T cell receptor (beta chain) was profiled in a study of blood T cell repertoires in COVID-19. Across the whole study: The samples span acute and convalescent COVID-19 from the United States, Italy and Spain. Sources were T cells, B-cell-depleted T cells, or PBMCs; the material itself was cDNA or gDNA.

The CDR3 spans 15 residues. V shed 1 base and J 4 bases; nucleotides not matched to a gene: 2. Germline V gene sequence: CDR1 LGHNA, CDR2 YNFKEQ. In the original analysis: Amplification of reference gene primers provided the estimated nucleated cell counts. TCRdb keeps only in-frame clones here, not all; method: immunoSEQ multiplex PCR. V and J calls and clone size are as listed in that table; D and trimming were resolved from the DNA. This table has around 100,000 clones, just over 85% appearing once. This clone was picked up one time. This sequence joins TRBV4-2 and TRBJ1-5; 9 bases are a match to TRBD1. The specimen was peripheral blood. The clonotype was recovered from a human donor in a cohort sampled during active COVID-19. CDR3 region: CASSQAGTGNQPQHF. CDR3 sequence (DNA): TGTGCCAGCAGCCAAGCCGGGACAGGGAATCAGCCCCAGCATTTT.